This TCR beta chain was captured in a study of blood T cell repertoires in COVID-19 (TCRdb year 2020). Turning to the overall study: The collaborator samples originated in the United States, Italy and Spain and spanned the acute and convalescent phases of COVID-19. The material from the prospective study consisted of cDNA or gDNA derived from T cells, B-cell-depleted T cells, or PBMCs. The dataset comprised deeply sampled blood TCRbeta repertoires from subjects exposed to, actively infected with, or recovered from COVID-19. A freely available public database, intended as a resource for researchers studying the immune response to SARS-CoV-2, is where the repertoires were released. The samples were drawn from two sources: the first 160 participants of the ongoing ImmuneRACE study, and approximately 1,300 subjects contributed by 6 global collaborators. Nearly every sample came with metadata listing a de-identified subject ID, COVID-19 status, age in years and sex. Where available, HLA class I and class II types were obtained from metadata supplied by the sample provider rather than from assay-based typing.

Here is what the overall study found, with its caveats: The quantity of clinical and demographic metadata differed by source and by participant and was supplied without curation.

TCRbeta CDR3 regions were amplified from genomic DNA by means of the immunoSEQ Assay, a bias-controlled multiplex PCR. From the authors' description of their analysis: Within the assay, amplification of reference gene primers was used to estimate how many nucleated cells each sample contained. Sequence reads were collapsed and filtered to measure the absolute abundance of every unique TCRbeta CDR3 rearrangement. For each sample, productive Simpson clonality was calculated as the square root of Simpson's diversity index across productive rearrangements. TCRdb's version of the immuneACCESS table is confined to in-frame rearrangements and falls short of the full clone set. An unresolved V gene accounts for under half of the shortfall where checked; the remainder is of unknown origin. V, J and clone size derive from that table, while D and trimming were established from the DNA sequence. Present in this sample are about 96,000 clones, approximately 90% of which were seen just once. Jointly, the top ten make up 4% to 5% of the sample.

The V end loses 1 base and the J end loses 11 bases, and a stretch of 18 bases separates them. The germline V gene provides CDR1 SGHVS and CDR2 FNYEAQ. From the cysteine through the phenylalanine, the CDR3 covers 16 amino acids. Just the 48-base CDR3 DNA is kept, in frame starting at base 1. One collaborating source in Seattle enrolled patients while the patients were actively infected and followed the patients over time throughout the course of disease. The collaborating institutions used their own protocols to collect whole blood in K2EDTA tubes. Collaborator samples were shipped for TCRbeta analysis as frozen whole blood, isolated PBMCs, or DNA extracted from either sample type. As to this clone: Its antigen is currently not known. Nothing much larger sits one base from this clone, and base qualities are not available.

The TCR was taken from a human donor with COVID-19, enrolled during active disease. The donor label of this sample is uncertain. The specimen was peripheral blood. This sequence uses TRBV7-6 and TRBJ1-6; the D region possibly corresponds to TRBD1 (6 bases align). The DNA sequence reads TGTGCCAGCAGCTTAGGACATGGGGGCACAAGGGCACCCCTCCACTTT. Translated, this is CASSLGHGGTRAPLHF.